These 25 T cell receptor beta chains were all obtained from the same sample, sequenced in a study of CD8 T cells in Susac syndrome. Random hexamers primed reverse transcription of 0.5 to 1 ug RNA. MiXCR was run by TCRdb on the immunoSEQ multiplex PCR reads, yielding one entry per CDR3 protein. Counted here are about 400,000 distinct CDR3 sequences, approximately 89% occurring once; the ten biggest clones make up roughly 0.11%. What was sequenced was CD8+ T cells from PBMCs. These receptors originate from a human donor with multiple sclerosis.

This chain joins TRBV19 and TRBJ2-3, with D unresolved. Trimming left V 7 bases short and J 3 bases short, with 8 bases between. The CDR3 has 12 residues. CDR1 is LNHDA, CDR2 SQIVND, per germline (reference sequence). The CDR3 DNA reads TGTGCCAGTATCGGGTTTACAGATACGCAGTATTTT. Translation gives CASIGFTDTQYF.

This clonotype has a handful of counts. V gene TRBV7-3 combines with J gene TRBJ2-7, with unresolved D. The V and J ends lost 0 bases and 6 bases respectively, with 9 bases between them. The CDR3 is 13 residues long. Germline CDR1 SGHTA, CDR2 FQGTGA. The CDR3: CASSLTVVGEQYF. CDR3 sequence (DNA): TGTGCCAGCAGCTTAACGGTTGTAGGCGAGCAGTACTTC. The full variable domain, in which reference TRBV7-3 and TRBJ2-7 provide the parts outside the CDR3, is GAGVSQTPSNKVTEKGKYVELRCDPISGHTALYWYRQSLGQGPEFLIYFQGTGAADDSGLPNDRFFAVRPEGSVSTLKIQRTERGDSAVYLCASSLTVVGEQYFGPGTRLTVT.

The V and J genes are TRBV21-1 and TRBJ2-7. TRBV21-1 is classified as a pseudogene. This CDR3 has 9 residues. The CDR3, as DNA: TGTGCCAGCAGGGGTGAGCAGTACTTC. Translated, it gives CASRGEQYF.

V is TRBV13 and J is TRBJ2-1, with 9 bases fitting TRBD2. Germline V gives CDR1 PRHDT, CDR2 FYEKMQ (reference sequence). CDR3 length: 15 residues. The V gene end was trimmed by 5 bases and the J gene end by 4 bases; junction bases not matched to a gene: 6. The CDR3 sequence: CASSQSGGIYNEQFF. The CDR3 DNA is TGTGCCAGCAGCCAGAGCGGGGGGATTTACAATGAGCAGTTCTTC.

This chain connects TRBV20-1 to TRBJ1-1; D is ambiguous. CDR3 size: 11 residues. Trimming removed 2 bases at V and 11 bases at J, with 12 bases between. Germline V CDR1 and CDR2: DFQATT, SNEGSKA (reference sequence). The CDR3 protein is CSARSRGMAFF. CDR3 in DNA: TGCAGTGCTAGATCCCGTGGGATGGCTTTCTTT.

The chain couples TRBV4-1 to TRBJ1-3, with unresolved D. The CDR3 spans 15 residues. Germline V CDR1 and CDR2: MGHRA, YSYEKL. V lost 1 base and J 4 bases, leaving 11 bases between the germline ends. The CDR3 DNA is TGCGCCAGCAGCCAAGGTGCAGGTGTCGGAAACACCATATATTTT. Its translation: CASSQGAGVGNTIYF.

This chain connects TRBV30 to TRBJ2-7, with no clear D. The germline V gene encodes CDR1 GTSNPN and CDR2 SVGIG (reference sequence). The ends were cut back, 4 bases at V and 0 bases at J, with 16 bases in the middle. The CDR3 loop spans 15 amino acids. CDR3 nucleotide sequence: TGTGCCTGGACTCTGATCGCGCAGGACTCCTACGAGCAGTACTTC. This gives the protein CAWTLIAQDSYEQYF.

The rearrangement links TRBV19 to TRBJ1-1; the D is unclear. In germline, CDR1 is LNHDA, CDR2 SQIVND (reference sequence). Trimming left V 1 base short and J 4 bases short, with 7 bases between. The CDR3 runs to 13 residues. The CDR3 DNA reads as TGTGCCAGTAGTATAGTCCCCGCCACTGAAGCTTTCTTT. Its translation: CASSIVPATEAFF.

The chain carries TRBV5-1 and TRBJ1-2; D is possibly TRBD1 (5 bases). V was clipped by 3 bases and J by 8 bases, with 17 bases between them. The CDR3 covers 14 residues. CDR1 SGHRS and CDR2 YFSETQ come from the germline V gene. CDR3 bases: TGCGCCAGCAGCTGGTCCGACAGCGGGAAAGGCTACACCTTC. It is translated as CASSWSDSGKGYTF.

This chain connects TRBV7-9 to TRBJ2-7, with D unresolved. V was trimmed by 1 base and J by 2 bases, leaving 6 bases between them. CDR3 length: 13 amino acids. Germline V gene lookup returns CDR1 SEHNR and CDR2 FQNEAQ (reference sequence). The CDR3 region is CASSLVTAYEQYF. For the CDR3, the DNA is TGTGCCAGCAGCTTAGTAACAGCCTACGAGCAGTACTTC.

The chain combines TRBV28 with TRBJ2-1, with 8 positions matching TRBD2. J lost 0 bases, V lost 5 bases, and 3 bases had no gene match. Germline V gene data show CDR1 as MDHEN and CDR2 as SYDVKM. This CDR3 region has 15 residues. The CDR3 DNA follows: TGTGCCAGCAGTCAACTAGCGGACTCCTACAATGAGCAGTTCTTC. This translates into CASSQLADSYNEQFF.

The genes are TRBV12-3 or TRBV12-4 and TRBJ2-3, with D tentatively TRBD1 (6 bases). V was cut by 5 bases and J by 3 bases, with 12 bases left in between. The length of the CDR3 is 14 residues. The CDR3 DNA is TGTGCCAGCAGTGGAGAACAGGGAACAGATACGCAGTATTTT. The encoded protein is CASSGEQGTDTQYF.

The CDR3: CASSPDREFSYEQYF. CDR3 nucleotides: TGTGCCAGCAGCCCAGACAGGGAATTCTCCTACGAGCAGTACTTC. The chain recombines TRBV3-1 with TRBJ2-7, with TRBD1 identical over 7 bases. CDR3 length: 15 residues. V gave up 4 bases and J gave up 0 bases; unmatched junction bases: 6. CDR1 is LGHDT, CDR2 YNNKEL, per germline (reference sequence).

In its sample, this clonotype was seen once. V usage is TRBV4-1 and J usage is TRBJ1-2; D is perhaps TRBD1 (6 bases). CDR3 length: 14 amino acids. Trimming pared 4 bases from V and 6 bases from J, leaving 15 bases between. In germline, CDR1 is MGHRA, CDR2 YSYEKL. In DNA form, the CDR3 reads TGCGCCAGCAGCCCGGGCGCAGGGGCTGATGGCTACACCTTC. It encodes CASSPGAGADGYTF.

This chain joins TRBV6-5 and TRBJ2-3; TRBD2 agrees at 14 bases. The germline gives CDR1 MNHEY, CDR2 SVGAGI. CDR3 length equals 19 residues. J gave up 2 bases and V 1 base, and 8 bases lay outside the gene matches. In nucleotides, the CDR3 is TGTGCCAGCAGTTACTTCCCGGGACTAGCGGGGGTGTACACAGATACGCAGTATTTT. It encodes CASSYFPGLAGVYTDTQYF.

This clonotype appeared once. This chain links TRBV30 with TRBJ2-7; no clear D. There are 12 residues in the CDR3. V was clipped by 3 bases and J by 4 bases, with 10 bases between them. Per germline, CDR1 GTSNPN and CDR2 SVGIG (reference sequence). In nucleotides, the CDR3 is TGTGCCTGGAGCCCCATGATTTACGAGCAGTACTTC. This encodes CAWSPMIYEQYF. Together with reference TRBV30 and TRBJ2-7, the CDR3 gives the full variable domain: SQTIHQWPATLVQPVGSPLSLECTVEGTSNPNLYWYRQAAGRGLQLLFYSVGIGQISSEVPQNLSASRPQDRQFILSSKKLLLSDSGFYLCAWSPMIYEQYFGPGTRLTVT.

This chain joins TRBV2 and TRBJ1-1, with 8 positions matching TRBD1. Germline values: CDR1 SNHLY, CDR2 FYNNEI. The CDR3 totals 13 residues. V gave up 4 bases and J gave up 4 bases; unmatched junction bases: 2. In nucleotides, the CDR3 is TGTGCCAGCAGTGTTACAGGGGGCACTGAAGCTTTCTTT. This gives the protein CASSVTGGTEAFF. Full variable domain (outside the CDR3, taken from reference TRBV2 and TRBJ1-1): EPEVTQTPSHQVTQMGQEVILRCVPISNHLYFYWYRQILGQKVEFLVSFYNNEISEKSEIFDDQFSVERPDGSNFTLKIRSTKLEDSAMYFCASSVTGGTEAFFGQGTRLTVV.

The V call is TRBV18, the J call TRBJ2-1, with TRBD1 matching over 10 bases. CDR3 length: 14 amino acids. J was trimmed by 7 bases and V by 4 bases; bases with no gene match: 4. The germline V gene encodes CDR1 KGHSH and CDR2 LQKENI. This CDR3 is CASSRQGAGNEQFF. The CDR3 DNA is TGTGCCAGCTCACGACAGGGGGCGGGAAATGAGCAGTTCTTC.

This chain links TRBV6-5 with TRBJ2-5; 12 nucleotides match TRBD2. The CDR3 has 15 residues. Germline V lookup: CDR1 MNHEY, CDR2 SVGAGI. The junction had 13 bases not matched to a gene; V was cut back by 8 bases and J by 9 bases. The CDR3 region is CASGDTSGRMLAQYF. The CDR3 nucleotides are TGTGCCAGCGGGGACACTAGCGGGAGGATGCTGGCCCAGTACTTC.

J is TRBJ2-7 and V is TRBV11-2; TRBD1 matches at 10 bases. Trimming removed 5 bases from V and 7 bases from J; junction bases left unmatched: 8. The germline CDR1 and CDR2 sequences are SGHAT and FQNNGV. CDR3 length: 14 residues. The CDR3 DNA sequence: TGTGCCAGCAGCCCCGACAGGGGGCTGGGGGAGCAGTACTTC. Residues: CASSPDRGLGEQYF.

This clonotype was detected a few times. The chain recombines TRBV7-2 with TRBJ1-1; no clear D gene. From germline, CDR1 is SGHTA and CDR2 FQGNSA. The CDR3 is 12 residues long. The CDR3 spells CAAVFMNTEAFF. The DNA of the CDR3 is TGTGCTGCAGTTTTTATGAACACTGAAGCTTTCTTT. Using reference TRBV7-2 and TRBJ1-1 for the parts outside the CDR3, the full variable domain is GAGVSQSPSNKVTEKGKDVELRCDPISGHTALYWYRQSLGQGLEFLIYFQGNSAPDKSGLPSDRFSAERTGGSVSTLTIQRTQQEDSAVYLCAAVFMNTEAFFGQGTRLTVV.

V usage is TRBV5-1 and J usage is TRBJ1-2, with 9 bases matching TRBD1. Germline V gene data show CDR1 as SGHRS and CDR2 as YFSETQ. The CDR3 is 17 residues long. Trimming took 4 bases from V and 8 from J; bases not matched to a gene: 18. CDR3 sequence reads: CASSPRTGEAAMGGYTF. CDR3 in DNA: TGCGCCAGCAGCCCCCGGACAGGGGAAGCGGCGATGGGAGGCTACACCTTC. Combining the CDR3 with reference TRBV5-1 and TRBJ1-2 gives the whole variable domain KAGVTQTPRYLIKTRGQQVTLSCSPISGHRSVSWYQQTPGQGLQFLFEYFSETQRNKGNFPGRFSGRQFSNSRSEMNVSTLELGDSALYLCASSPRTGEAAMGGYTFGSGTRLTVV.

The chain uses TRBV10-3 and TRBJ1-6; the D is unclear. V was trimmed by 6 bases and J by 6 bases, leaving 6 bases between them. Germline CDR1 is ENHRY and CDR2 is SYGVKD. There are 12 residues in the CDR3. CDR3 sequence reads: CAIRDGNSPLHF. The CDR3 DNA is TGTGCCATCAGGGACGGTAATTCACCCCTCCACTTT.

The V call is TRBV6-5, the J call TRBJ1-5, with D perhaps TRBD1 (6 bases). The germline V and J ends were trimmed by 6 bases and 3 bases, with 12 bases remaining between them. The V gene's germline CDR1 is MNHEY and CDR2 SVGAGI. The CDR3 runs 14 residues. CDR3 residues: CASSKGQYNQPQHF. The CDR3 DNA reads as TGTGCCAGCAGCAAAGGACAGTACAATCAGCCCCAGCATTTT.

This clonotype came up once. This chain links TRBV7-2 with TRBJ2-3, with no clear D. The germline gives CDR1 SGHTA, CDR2 FQGNSA. This CDR3 has 14 residues. Between the trimmed V and J ends, which lost 6 bases and 4 bases, there was a span of 14 bases. The CDR3 sequence: CASRVWFGPDTQYF. CDR3 coding DNA: TGTGCCAGCAGAGTATGGTTCGGACCAGATACGCAGTATTTT.